This TCR beta chain was found in a study of cytomegalovirus exposure and HLA in healthy donors. About the study: Both the roughly 120 validation repertoires and the approximately 620 first-cohort repertoires used the same platform, as reported by a later analysis.

Method: immunoSEQ multiplex PCR; TCRdb's copy keeps in-frame clones and lacks some. In the table there are 300,000 or so clones, roughly 87% of which are singletons. Germline CDR1 and CDR2: SNHLY and FYNNEI. Trimming at V came to 6 bases and at J to 6 bases, leaving 9 bases not matched to a gene. The CDR3 has 14 amino acids. Study-wide results and limits: The study listed under 200 cytomegalovirus-associated TCR beta chains. In the roughly 120 validation repertoires, a later analysis found that first-cohort TCR clusters tended to co-occur.

In regard to this clone: Antigen: not known.

V usage is TRBV2 and J usage is TRBJ2-7; 9 nucleotides align to TRBD1. This receptor was taken from a man aged 30-40 years in good health and CMV-seronegative. The sample consisted of PBMCs. The CDR3 sequence is CASSRLGTGTEQYF. CDR3 DNA: TGTGCCAGCAGCCGCCTTGGGACAGGGACCGAGCAGTACTTC.